This T cell receptor beta chain was found in a study of identical twins. Study-wide results and caveats: Fewer insertions marked abundant cord blood beta clonotypes; young adult naive trended weakly, memory not at all. When twins shared out-of-frame alpha sequences, those sequences had excess low generation probability.

Trimming removed 2 bases from V and 2 bases from J, with 17 bases in between. This CDR3 has 17 residues. Germline V lookup: CDR1 MDHEN, CDR2 SYDVKM. One entry per CDR3 protein results from TCRdb running MiXCR on the 5' RACE reads. The table has approximately 260,000 distinct CDR3 sequences, about 8.5% seen once. On this clonotype itself: Its matching antigen is unknown.

This sample was shared with a second study, whose subject was yellow fever vaccine responses in identical twins.

This TCR came from a woman between 18 and 30 years old in good health. The chain has TRBV28 and TRBJ2-3, with D perhaps matching TRBD2 (6 bases). The sequenced material came from CD8+ T cells sorted from blood. The CDR3 is CASSLSIVADPTDTQYF. The CDR3 DNA is TGTGCCAGCAGTTTAAGCATTGTAGCGGACCCCACAGATACGCAGTATTTT. The variable domain in full, with the rest retrieved from reference TRBV28 and TRBJ2-3, is DVKVTQSSRYLVKRTGEKVFLECVQDMDHENMFWYRQDPGLGLRLIYFSYDVKMKEKGDIPEGYSVSREKKERFSLILESASTNQTSMYLCASSLSIVADPTDTQYFGPGTRLTVL.